This T cell receptor (beta chain) is from a study of long-term antiretroviral therapy in people with HIV. The study, taken as a whole, reports: The study collected no data on ART adherence, viral resistance or therapy changes.

Each participant with HIV received care in the United States. The CDR3 extends over 15 amino acids. Trimming shortened V by 4 bases and J by 2 bases, and 14 bases separated the two germline ends. Looked up from germline, CDR1 is SGHRS and CDR2 is YFSETQ. Survey level was the resolution at which the v3.0 immunoSEQ assay ran. What sequencing targeted per sample was about 40,000-50,000 T-cell genomes. Sequencing used immunoSEQ multiplex PCR; TCRdb keeps in-frame clones, though not all of them. The table has over 20,000 clones, around 80% seen once; the top ten hold 3.5% to 6%. Note on this clone: The antigen remains unidentified.

The origin of this receptor is a man between 18 and 29 years old with HIV. The chain carries TRBV5-1 and TRBJ2-3; D might be TRBD1 (5 bases). The sequenced sample was unsorted PBMCs, obtained 0.5 years after starting antiretroviral therapy. This CDR3 is CASSPGQGNTDTQYF. CDR3 coding DNA: TGCGCCAGCAGCCCTGGACAAGGTAACACAGATACGCAGTATTTT. Full variable domain (outside the CDR3, taken from reference TRBV5-1 and TRBJ2-3): KAGVTQTPRYLIKTRGQQVTLSCSPISGHRSVSWYQQTPGQGLQFLFEYFSETQRNKGNFPGRFSGRQFSNSRSEMNVSTLELGDSALYLCASSPGQGNTDTQYFGPGTRLTVL.